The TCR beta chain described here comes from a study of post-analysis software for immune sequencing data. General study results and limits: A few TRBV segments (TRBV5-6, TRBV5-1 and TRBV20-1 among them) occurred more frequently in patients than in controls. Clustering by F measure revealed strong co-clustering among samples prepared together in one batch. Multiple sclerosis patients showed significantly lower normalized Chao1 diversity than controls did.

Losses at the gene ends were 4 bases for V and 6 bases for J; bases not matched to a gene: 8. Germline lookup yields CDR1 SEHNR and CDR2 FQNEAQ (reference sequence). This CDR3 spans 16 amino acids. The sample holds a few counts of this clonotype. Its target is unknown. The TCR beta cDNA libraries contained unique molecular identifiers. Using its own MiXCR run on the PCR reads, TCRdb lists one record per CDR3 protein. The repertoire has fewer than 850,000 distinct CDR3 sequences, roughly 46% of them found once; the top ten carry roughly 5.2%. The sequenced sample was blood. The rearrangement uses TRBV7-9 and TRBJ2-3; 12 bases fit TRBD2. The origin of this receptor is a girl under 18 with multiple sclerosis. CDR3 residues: CASSSPTSGRTDTQYF. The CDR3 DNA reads TGTGCCAGCAGCTCCCCGACTAGCGGGAGAACGGATACGCAGTATTTT.